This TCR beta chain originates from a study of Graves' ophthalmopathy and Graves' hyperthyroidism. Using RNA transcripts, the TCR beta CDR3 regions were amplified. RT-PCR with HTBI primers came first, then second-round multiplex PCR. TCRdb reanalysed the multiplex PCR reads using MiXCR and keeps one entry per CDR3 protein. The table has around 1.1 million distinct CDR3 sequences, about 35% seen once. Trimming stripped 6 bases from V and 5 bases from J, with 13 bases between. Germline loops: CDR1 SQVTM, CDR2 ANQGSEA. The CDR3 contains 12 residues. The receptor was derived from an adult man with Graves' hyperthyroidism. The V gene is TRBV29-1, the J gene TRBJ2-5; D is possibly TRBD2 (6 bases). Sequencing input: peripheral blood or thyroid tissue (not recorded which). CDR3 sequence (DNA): TGCAGCGTGTGGGGTGCGGGGGAGACCCAGTACTTC. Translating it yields CSVWGAGETQYF.